The 20 T cell receptor beta chains in this list originate from one sample, sequenced in a study of vaccination effects on CD4 cells after COVID-19 (dated by TCRdb to the early 2020s). Their recognized antigens are unknown. Library creation used the immunoSEQ multiplex PCR assay. Imported from immuneACCESS, the table was reduced by TCRdb to in-frame sequences with V and J called. These copies leave out some clones; in studies compared against another copy, an unresolved V gene accounts for under half, and the cause of the remainder is not known. The sample includes 20,000 to 30,000 clones, with roughly three quarters observed a single time. About a tenth of the sample lies in the top ten. To identify antigen-specific CD4+ T cell clonotypes by their expansion, the ViraFEST assay first stimulated PBMC with viral peptide pools and then applied TCR sequencing. After approximately eleven days of culture, CD4+ T cells were isolated with the EasySep CD4+ T cell isolation kit. Healthy vaccine recipients had no prior SARS-CoV-2 infection, confirmed by negative nucleocapsid antibodies before and after vaccination.

The sample was CD4+ T cells from PBMCs cultured with HCoV-NL63 spike peptides, taken before COVID-19 vaccination. Taken with the paper, the label for cell subset or site translates to: HCoV-NL63 spike overlapping peptide pool stimulation. These receptor sequences come from a human donor who received a COVID-19 vaccine.

V gene TRBV19 combines with J gene TRBJ1-2; tentative D call: TRBD1 (5 bases). V was pared by 6 bases and J by 2 bases, with 31 bases between. This CDR3 region has 20 residues. CDR1 is LNHDA, CDR2 SQIVND, per germline (reference sequence). The CDR3 nucleotides read TGTGCCAGTAGGAAAAGACCATCCCGGGGACGGGTTGGGGAGAACTATGGCTACACCTTC. As protein: CASRKRPSRGRVGENYGYTF.

The CDR3 DNA reads as TGCGCCAGCAGCCAAGACTTAGGAGACAGGGGGAATGGCTACACCTTC. Protein sequence: CASSQDLGDRGNGYTF. The chain employs TRBV4-1 and TRBJ1-2; 9 bases are shared with TRBD1. Germline lookup yields CDR1 MGHRA and CDR2 YSYEKL. The CDR3 is 16 amino acids. With 0 bases clipped from V and 6 bases from J, the junction kept 8 bases outside the gene matches.

The CDR3, as DNA: TGCGCCAGCAGCTTTACAGTAGCAGGCGAGCAGTACTTC. It translates to CASSFTVAGEQYF. V and J are TRBV5-1 and TRBJ2-7; no firm D call. The germline V gene has CDR1 SGHRS and CDR2 YFSETQ. The germline V and J ends were trimmed by 2 bases and 6 bases, with 12 bases remaining between them. CDR3 length: 13 residues. Filled out from reference TRBV5-1 and TRBJ2-7, the complete variable domain reads KAGVTQTPRYLIKTRGQQVTLSCSPISGHRSVSWYQQTPGQGLQFLFEYFSETQRNKGNFPGRFSGRQFSNSRSEMNVSTLELGDSALYLCASSFTVAGEQYFGPGTRLTVT.

The chain uses TRBV6-5 and TRBJ1-3; D is unresolved. Germline values: CDR1 MNHEY, CDR2 SVGAGI. The CDR3 is made up of 13 amino acids. V was pared by 7 bases and J by 0 bases, with 7 bases between. The CDR3 sequence: CASTQSSGNTIYF. CDR3 nucleotides: TGTGCCAGCACTCAAAGCTCTGGAAACACCATATATTTT.

V usage is TRBV2 and J usage is TRBJ2-5, with D possibly matching TRBD1 (6 bases). This CDR3 has 14 residues. Germline CDR1 reads SNHLY; CDR2 reads FYNNEI. The V end lost 3 bases, the J end lost 0 bases, and 8 bases lay between the germline ends. The CDR3 region has the DNA TGTGCCAGCAGTGAGGACAGCCACCAAGAGACCCAGTACTTC. This translates into CASSEDSHQETQYF.

The V and J genes are TRBV24-1 and TRBJ1-2, with a weak D call TRBD1 (5 bases). The V gene lost 5 bases and the J gene lost 3 bases, with 6 bases spanning the gap. The CDR3 sequence is 12 residues long. Germline lookup yields CDR1 KGHDR and CDR2 SFDVKD. The CDR3 nucleotides read TGTGCCACCAGTGCGGGGGACTATGGCTACACCTTC. This encodes CATSAGDYGYTF.

This clone showed up just a few times. The J gene is TRBJ1-1, the V gene TRBV5-1, with 10 bases that match TRBD1. Germline CDR1 reads SGHRS; CDR2 reads YFSETQ. CDR3 length equals 16 residues. Trimming cost V 4 bases and J 0 bases; bases outside gene matches: 6. The CDR3 DNA reads as TGCGCCAGCAGCCCCGGGACAGGGGTCATGAACACTGAAGCTTTCTTT. Amino acid sequence: CASSPGTGVMNTEAFF.

The V call is TRBV25-1, the J call TRBJ1-6; 8 positions agree with TRBD1. Trimming cost V 4 bases and J 8 bases; bases outside gene matches: 7. CDR1 is MGHDK and CDR2 is SYGVNS in the germline V gene. The CDR3 runs to 15 residues. Written as DNA, the CDR3 is TGTGCCAGCAGTGGAGGGACAGGCTGGTATTCACCCCTCCACTTT. This translates into CASSGGTGWYSPLHF.

Written as DNA, the CDR3 is TGTGCCATCAGTGAGGCCTACGAGCAGTACTTC. Protein sequence: CAISEAYEQYF. This chain uses TRBV10-3 with TRBJ2-7; D unclear. CDR3 length equals 11 residues. V gave up 2 bases and J gave up 2 bases, with 1 base separating them. Germline V gene data show CDR1 as ENHRY and CDR2 as SYGVKD.

This clone was found once. The chain combines TRBV27 with TRBJ2-1; D possibly corresponds to TRBD2 (6 bases). This CDR3 is built from 14 residues. V was cut by 0 bases and J by 7 bases, with 10 bases left in between. Germline loops: CDR1 MNHEY, CDR2 SMNVEV (reference sequence). Here the CDR3 reads CASSLSRGSNEQFF. The CDR3 coding sequence is TGTGCCAGCAGTTTATCACGGGGGTCGAATGAGCAGTTCTTC.

The J gene is TRBJ1-2, the V gene TRBV5-5, with D tentatively TRBD1 (5 bases). The CDR3 runs 15 residues. Looked up from germline, CDR1 is SGHKS and CDR2 is YYEKEE (reference sequence). Trimming removed 2 bases at V and 0 bases at J, with 11 bases between. The CDR3 DNA reads as TGTGCCAGCAGCTTACTAGGGGTGGCTAACTATGGCTACACCTTC. Encoded protein: CASSLLGVANYGYTF. The variable domain in full, completed from reference TRBV5-5 and TRBJ1-2, reads DAGVTQSPTHLIKTRGQQVTLRCSPISGHKSVSWYQQVLGQGPQFIFQYYEKEERGRGNFPDRFSARQFPNYSSELNVNALLLGDSALYLCASSLLGVANYGYTFGSGTRLTVV.

This sequence joins TRBV2 and TRBJ1-3; D gene uncertain. The CDR3 loop spans 13 amino acids. From germline, CDR1 is SNHLY and CDR2 FYNNEI. V lost 1 base and J lost 5, with 6 bases in between. CDR3 region: CASSEVLRNTIYF. For the CDR3, the DNA is TGTGCCAGCAGTGAAGTTTTAAGAAACACCATATATTTT.

The rearrangement uses TRBV3-1 (or the pseudogene TRBV3-2) and TRBJ2-3, with TRBD2 identical over 7 bases. Germline V gives CDR1 LGHDT, CDR2 YNNKEL (reference sequence). The CDR3 contains 15 residues. V lost 1 base, J lost 4 bases, and 5 bases stayed unmatched. The CDR3 loop is CASSQGAGFADTQYF. The CDR3 nucleotides are TGTGCCAGCAGCCAAGGAGCGGGGTTCGCAGATACGCAGTATTTT.

V usage is TRBV12-3 or TRBV12-4 and J usage is TRBJ1-2; the match to TRBD1 covers 10 bases. The trim removed 6 bases at V and 7 bases at J, leaving 5 bases unmatched. The CDR3 is 13 amino acids. The CDR3 DNA sequence: TGTGCCAGCAGCAGACAGGGGGCGTCTGGCTACACCTTC. It specifies CASSRQGASGYTF.

The V call is TRBV5-1, the J call TRBJ2-5; 7 bases fit TRBD1. CDR1 and CDR2 (germline): SGHRS, YFSETQ. The CDR3 runs 14 residues. V shed 3 bases and J 4 bases; nucleotides not matched to a gene: 6. CDR3 residues: CASSSRGWGETQYF. CDR3 in DNA: TGCGCCAGCAGCTCCAGGGGGTGGGGAGAGACCCAGTACTTC.

The chain recombines TRBV5-1 with TRBJ2-1; D call uncertain. V lost 0 bases to trimming and J lost 5 bases, with 6 bases between them. The length of the CDR3 is 13 residues. Germline V lookup: CDR1 SGHRS, CDR2 YFSETQ. The CDR3 region is CASSLVTNNEQFF. DNA for the CDR3: TGCGCCAGCAGCTTGGTAACAAACAATGAGCAGTTCTTC.

The chain joins TRBV3-1 (or the pseudogene TRBV3-2) to TRBJ1-1; TRBD1 agrees at 7 bases. The ends lost 4 bases at V and 6 bases at J; junction bases unmatched: 8. The CDR3 has 14 residues. Per the germline V gene, CDR1 is LGHDT and CDR2 is YNNKEL (reference sequence). The CDR3 DNA follows: TGTGCCAGCAGCCCCCGGAACAGGGGCGCTGAAGCTTTCTTT. It specifies CASSPRNRGAEAFF.

The chain combines TRBV6-5 with TRBJ1-2; no firm D call. Germline V CDR1 and CDR2: MNHEY, SVGAGI. V lost 6 bases, J lost 4 bases, and 12 bases lay in between. CDR3 size: 13 residues. The CDR3 here is CASSPTGIYGYTF. CDR3 DNA sequence: TGTGCCAGCAGCCCGACGGGGATCTATGGCTACACCTTC.

The chain combines TRBV5-1 with TRBJ2-3, with 10 bases that match TRBD1. Trimming at V came to 0 bases and at J to 6 bases, leaving 4 bases not matched to a gene. Germline-derived CDR1 and CDR2 are SGHRS and YFSETQ. The CDR3 totals 15 residues. The CDR3 bases are TGCGCCAGCAGCTTGGCTGGGACAGGGGACGATACGCAGTATTTT. Protein sequence: CASSLAGTGDDTQYF.

The CDR3 sequence: CASSENGHDNQPQHF. The CDR3 DNA reads as TGTGCCAGCAGTGAAAACGGGCACGACAATCAGCCCCAGCATTTT. The chain recombines TRBV6-1 with TRBJ1-5; D ambiguous. Deletions cut 2 bases from V and 3 bases from J, with 11 bases between. CDR3 size: 15 residues. The V gene's germline CDR1 is MNHNS and CDR2 SASEGT.